One and the same sample provided the 10 T cell receptor beta chains below, sequenced in a study of early T cells in non-severe SARS-CoV-2 infection. TCRdb independently ran MiXCR on the 5' RACE reads; one entry per CDR3 protein. The sample gives more than 45,000 distinct CDR3 sequences, 7.7% of which show up once; 3% to 3.5% is in the top ten. Sequencing was carried out using whole blood. These receptors originate from an adult who was a healthcare worker with PCR-confirmed SARS-CoV-2 infection or an uninfected control (not recorded which).

J is TRBJ2-7 and V is TRBV28, with TRBD2 matching over 8 bases. Trimming took 3 bases from V and 2 from J; bases not matched to a gene: 6. Germline CDR1 and CDR2: MDHEN and SYDVKM. The CDR3 has 15 residues. This chain's CDR3 is CASSFADSGAYEQYF. The CDR3 nucleotides are TGTGCCAGCAGTTTCGCGGATAGCGGGGCCTACGAGCAGTACTTC.

This clonotype was seen ten or more times. The V and J genes are TRBV12-3 or TRBV12-4 and TRBJ2-7; 9 nucleotides align to TRBD1. The V gene end was trimmed by 7 bases and the J gene end by 6 bases; junction bases not matched to a gene: 10. This CDR3 spans 14 amino acids. The CDR3 DNA is TGTGCCAGCAATATAGGGGGACAGGGCGGCGAGCAGTACTTC. This gives the protein CASNIGGQGGEQYF.

The V gene is TRBV18, the J gene TRBJ2-7; TRBD1 agrees at 9 bases. Germline CDR1 is KGHSH and CDR2 is LQKENI. The CDR3 has 13 amino acids. Losses at the gene ends were 4 bases for V and 4 bases for J; bases not matched to a gene: 2. Here the CDR3 DNA reads TGTGCCAGCTCACAGACAGGGGGGTACGAGCAGTACTTC. It specifies CASSQTGGYEQYF.

This clonotype was seen ten or more times. The chain combines TRBV4-2 with TRBJ1-1; TRBD1 might be the D (5 bases). The CDR3 extends over 14 amino acids. Trimming took 4 bases from V and 4 from J, leaving 13 bases between them. CDR1 and CDR2 from the germline V gene are LGHNA and YNFKEQ. Written as DNA, the CDR3 is TGTGCCAGCAGCCCCCGGGACTCCGGCACTGAAGCTTTCTTT. Its protein is CASSPRDSGTEAFF.

The chain employs TRBV14 and TRBJ2-6; D remains unclear. V lost 4 bases to trimming and J lost 4 bases, with 11 bases between them. CDR3 length: 15 residues. In germline, CDR1 is SGHDN, CDR2 FVKESK. The CDR3 nucleotides read TGTGCCAGCAGCCCACTGGTCCCCGGGGCCAACGTCCTGACTTTC. This sequence encodes CASSPLVPGANVLTF.

This clonotype was seen more than once but under ten times. V gene TRBV4-2 combines with J gene TRBJ2-7, with 7 bases lining up with TRBD2. CDR3 length: 14 residues. V lost 4 bases and J lost 0; bases outside the gene matches: 3. The germline CDR1 and CDR2 sequences are LGHNA and YNFKEQ. As DNA, the CDR3 is TGTGCCAGCAGCCTGGGACTAACCTCCTACGAGCAGTACTTC. Translated, it gives CASSLGLTSYEQYF.

This clonotype was observed many times. V and J are TRBV20-1 and TRBJ1-2; perhaps TRBD1 as D (5 bases). V lost 8 bases and J 8 bases, leaving 21 bases between the germline ends. The CDR3 loop spans 13 amino acids. CDR1 is DFQATT, CDR2 SNEGSKA, per germline (reference sequence). The CDR3, as DNA: TGCAGTCCACCCGAAGTAGGGGATAGGGGCTACACCTTC. Translated: CSPPEVGDRGYTF.

This clonotype was seen repeatedly, ten times or more. The chain couples TRBV20-1 to TRBJ2-1; D is unclear. The V and J ends lost 4 bases and 8 bases respectively, with 12 bases between them. Germline CDR1 is DFQATT and CDR2 is SNEGSKA (reference sequence). The CDR3 contains 12 residues. CDR3 DNA: TGCAGTGCTACCCTGAACCAACATGAGCAGTTCTTC. Its translation is CSATLNQHEQFF.

This clonotype has a count of ten or more. The chain links TRBV28 to TRBJ1-4; no firm D call. The CDR3 spans 15 residues. Trimming stripped 4 bases from V and 0 bases from J, with 9 bases between. Germline CDR1 and CDR2: MDHEN and SYDVKM. CDR3 in DNA: TGTGCCAGCAGTTCGGGCTCTGCAACTAATGAAAAACTGTTTTTT. Translated, it gives CASSSGSATNEKLFF.

There are many counts of this clonotype. The V and J genes are TRBV30 and TRBJ2-3; no clear D gene. The CDR3 is 12 residues long. Trimming shortened V by 3 bases and J by 7 bases, and 11 bases separated the two germline ends. Per germline, CDR1 GTSNPN and CDR2 SVGIG (reference sequence). CDR3 sequence reads: CAWSPLGNTQYF. The DNA for the CDR3 is TGTGCCTGGAGCCCCCTCGGTAATACGCAGTATTTT.